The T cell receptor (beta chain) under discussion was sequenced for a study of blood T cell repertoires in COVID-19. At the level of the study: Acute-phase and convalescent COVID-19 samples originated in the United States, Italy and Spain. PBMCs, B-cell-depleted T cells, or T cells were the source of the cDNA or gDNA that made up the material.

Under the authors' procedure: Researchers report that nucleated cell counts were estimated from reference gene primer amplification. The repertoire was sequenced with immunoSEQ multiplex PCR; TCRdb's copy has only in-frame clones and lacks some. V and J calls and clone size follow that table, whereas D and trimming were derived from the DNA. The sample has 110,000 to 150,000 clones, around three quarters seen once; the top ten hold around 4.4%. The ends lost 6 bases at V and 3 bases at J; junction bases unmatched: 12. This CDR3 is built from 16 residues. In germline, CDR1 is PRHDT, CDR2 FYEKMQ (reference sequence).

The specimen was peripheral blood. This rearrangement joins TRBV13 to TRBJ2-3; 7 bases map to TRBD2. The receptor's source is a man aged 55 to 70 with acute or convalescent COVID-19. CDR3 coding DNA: TGTGCCAGCAGATTACTTTCGCGGGAGAAGACAGATACGCAGTATTTT. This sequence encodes CASRLLSREKTDTQYF.